This T cell receptor beta chain derives from a study of cytomegalovirus exposure and HLA in healthy donors. V was clipped by 2 bases and J by 5 bases, with 6 bases between them. The CDR3 runs 12 residues. Germline CDR1 is SGHTA and CDR2 is FQGNSA. A multiplex PCR was run with 60 Vbeta primers and 13 Jbeta primers. Libraries were prepared by immunoSEQ multiplex PCR; TCRdb keeps only in-frame clonotypes and omits some of them. The sample lists tens of thousands of clones; roughly 70% were seen once. In this sample, this clone turned up once. The V and J genes are TRBV7-2 and TRBJ2-5; D unresolved. This receptor was obtained from a woman aged 60 to 75 in good health and CMV-seropositive. The source material was PBMCs. CDR3 DNA: TGTGCCAGCAGCTTATTGAGGGAGACCCAGTACTTC. This codes for CASSLLRETQYF.